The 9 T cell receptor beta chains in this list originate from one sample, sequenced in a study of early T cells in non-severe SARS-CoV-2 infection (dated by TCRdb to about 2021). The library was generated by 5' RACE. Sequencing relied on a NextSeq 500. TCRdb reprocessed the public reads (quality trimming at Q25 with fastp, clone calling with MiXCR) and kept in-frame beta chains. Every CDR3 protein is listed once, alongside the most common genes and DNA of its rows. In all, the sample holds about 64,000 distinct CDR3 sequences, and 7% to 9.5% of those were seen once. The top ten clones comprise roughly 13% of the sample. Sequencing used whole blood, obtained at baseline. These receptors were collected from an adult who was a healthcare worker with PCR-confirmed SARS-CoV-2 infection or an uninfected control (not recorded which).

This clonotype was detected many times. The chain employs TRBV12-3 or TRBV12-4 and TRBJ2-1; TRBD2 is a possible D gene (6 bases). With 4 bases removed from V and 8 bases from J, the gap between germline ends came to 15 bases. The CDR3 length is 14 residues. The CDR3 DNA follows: TGTGCCAGCAGTTCCTCGATGGGGAGGTATGAGCAGTTCTTC. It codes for CASSSSMGRYEQFF.

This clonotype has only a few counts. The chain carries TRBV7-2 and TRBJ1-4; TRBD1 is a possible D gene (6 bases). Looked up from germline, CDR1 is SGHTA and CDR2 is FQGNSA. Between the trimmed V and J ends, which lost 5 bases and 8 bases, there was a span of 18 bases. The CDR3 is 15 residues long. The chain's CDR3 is CASSLFGGREEKLFF. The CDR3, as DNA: TGTGCCAGCAGCCTCTTCGGGGGGCGGGAGGAAAAACTGTTTTTT.

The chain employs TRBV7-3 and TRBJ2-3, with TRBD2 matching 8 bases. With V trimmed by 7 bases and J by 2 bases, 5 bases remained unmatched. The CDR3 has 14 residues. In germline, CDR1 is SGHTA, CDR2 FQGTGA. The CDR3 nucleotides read TGTGCCAGCACCCTGACTAGCGCCACAGATACGCAGTATTTT. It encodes CASTLTSATDTQYF.

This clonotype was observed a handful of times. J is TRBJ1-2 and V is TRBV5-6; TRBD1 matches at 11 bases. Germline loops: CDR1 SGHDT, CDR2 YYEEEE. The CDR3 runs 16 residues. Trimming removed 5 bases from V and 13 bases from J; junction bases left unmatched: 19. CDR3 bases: TGTGCCAGCAGTGACGGCACATCGGACAGGGGGCTGGAGGCCACCTTC. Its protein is CASSDGTSDRGLEATF.

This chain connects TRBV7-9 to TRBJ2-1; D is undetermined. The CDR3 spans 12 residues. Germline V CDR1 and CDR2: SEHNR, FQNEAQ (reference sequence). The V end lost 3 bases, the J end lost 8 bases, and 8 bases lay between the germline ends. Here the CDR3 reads CASSFGLYEQFF. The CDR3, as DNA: TGTGCCAGCAGCTTTGGGCTTTATGAGCAGTTCTTC.

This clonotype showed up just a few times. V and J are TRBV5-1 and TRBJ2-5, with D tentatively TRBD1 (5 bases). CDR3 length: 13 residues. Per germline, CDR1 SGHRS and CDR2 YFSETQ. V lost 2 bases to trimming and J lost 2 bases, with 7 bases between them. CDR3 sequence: CASSFSGQETQYF. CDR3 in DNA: TGCGCCAGCAGCTTTTCAGGGCAAGAGACCCAGTACTTC.

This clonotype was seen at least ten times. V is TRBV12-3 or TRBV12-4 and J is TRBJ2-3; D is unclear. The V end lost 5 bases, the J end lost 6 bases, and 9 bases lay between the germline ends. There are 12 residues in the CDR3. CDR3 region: CASSPIGDTQYF. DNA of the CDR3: TGTGCCAGCAGTCCGATAGGGGATACGCAGTATTTT.

The CDR3 DNA sequence: TGTGCCATCAGTGAAGGGGCCGGGACTAGCGGGAGGCTGAACGAGCAGTACTTC. Protein sequence: CAISEGAGTSGRLNEQYF. The chain joins TRBV10-3 to TRBJ2-7, with 15 bases lining up with TRBD2. The CDR3 has 18 residues. V gave up 3 bases and J gave up 5 bases; unmatched junction bases: 11. The germline CDR1 and CDR2 sequences are ENHRY and SYGVKD.

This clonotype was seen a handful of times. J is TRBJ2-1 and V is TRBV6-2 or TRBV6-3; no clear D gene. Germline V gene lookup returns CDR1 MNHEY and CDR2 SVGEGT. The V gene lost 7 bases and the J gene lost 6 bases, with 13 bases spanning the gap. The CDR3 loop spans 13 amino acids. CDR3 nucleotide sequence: TGTGCCAGCACCGTATCCGTTCGCAATGAGCAGTTCTTC. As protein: CASTVSVRNEQFF.